Sequencing of this TCR beta chain was carried out in a study of untreated major depressive disorder. Study outcomes and limitations: CD4+ T cells from depressed patients used TRBV05-01 (Vbeta 5.1) more often than controls.

Notes on this clone: What it binds is not known.

Assay used: immunoSEQ multiplex PCR; TCRdb lists only in-frame clones, some missing. The sample lists around 13,000 clones; approximately 91% were seen once. The CDR3 loop spans 13 amino acids. The V gene lost 2 bases and the J gene lost 5 bases, with 7 bases spanning the gap. Germline CDR1 reads MNHEY; CDR2 reads SMNVEV (reference sequence). The chain joins TRBV27 to TRBJ2-1; tentatively, D is TRBD1 (5 bases). Sequenced sample: CD4+ T cells from PBMCs. The sequence derives from a man aged 25-40 years with major depressive disorder. The CDR3 DNA reads TGTGCCAGCAGTTTAGTCAGGGACAATGAGCAGTTCTTC. Amino acids: CASSLVRDNEQFF.